This T cell receptor (beta chain) was retrieved from a study of blood T cells in healthy people across ages. Using a J-beta primer mix together with a sample-barcoded 5' primer, a second PCR was run for roughly 6 to 12 cycles. MiXCR, applied by TCRdb to the 5' RACE reads, yields one record per CDR3 protein. The sample has hundreds of thousands of distinct CDR3 sequences, roughly 48% seen once. This clonotype has a count of ten or more. The receptor comes from a young man in good health. The specimen sequenced was blood.

The CDR3 protein is CASGITGYEQYF. The CDR3 coding sequence is TGTGCCAGCGGCATCACAGGATACGAGCAGTACTTC. The chain employs TRBV27 and TRBJ2-7, with D possibly TRBD1 on 5 matching bases. CDR1 is MNHEY and CDR2 is SMNVEV in the germline V gene (reference sequence). Trimming removed 8 bases at V and 4 bases at J, with 12 bases between. The CDR3 length is 12 residues.